This T cell receptor (beta chain) was sequenced during a study of regulatory T cells in long-lasting Graves disease. HTBI primers from iRepertoire and Arm-PCR of CDR3 regions yielded the TCR beta libraries. TCRdb independently ran MiXCR on the multiplex PCR reads; one entry per CDR3 protein. The sample has fewer than 450,000 distinct CDR3 sequences, 15% seen once. Sample time point: newly diagnosed GD, antithyroid drugs for less than 3 months. The TCR library was made from RNA extracted from PBMCs. This CDR3 is 15 amino acids long. Losses at the gene ends were 1 base for V and 6 bases for J; bases not matched to a gene: 4. Looked up from germline, CDR1 is MDHEN and CDR2 is SYDVKM. This clonotype was recorded many times. These sequences were also reported in another study, on T cells in Graves' hyperthyroidism and ophthalmopathy. That report adds: Aged 18 to 65, the patients had hyperthyroidism that was newly diagnosed and had lasted under 2 months. For the diagnoses, clinical symptoms, serum thyroxine and TRAb, thyroid ultrasound and orbital computed tomography were used.

The source material was peripheral blood mononuclear cells (PBMCs), sampled at new diagnosis, from a patient treated with antithyroid drugs. The TCR originated in a woman in her forties with Graves disease. This sequence joins TRBV28 and TRBJ2-1, with 9 bases fitting TRBD2. The CDR3 DNA is TGTGCCAGCAGTTTATTGGCTAGCGGGACCAATGAGCAGTTCTTC. It is translated as CASSLLASGTNEQFF.